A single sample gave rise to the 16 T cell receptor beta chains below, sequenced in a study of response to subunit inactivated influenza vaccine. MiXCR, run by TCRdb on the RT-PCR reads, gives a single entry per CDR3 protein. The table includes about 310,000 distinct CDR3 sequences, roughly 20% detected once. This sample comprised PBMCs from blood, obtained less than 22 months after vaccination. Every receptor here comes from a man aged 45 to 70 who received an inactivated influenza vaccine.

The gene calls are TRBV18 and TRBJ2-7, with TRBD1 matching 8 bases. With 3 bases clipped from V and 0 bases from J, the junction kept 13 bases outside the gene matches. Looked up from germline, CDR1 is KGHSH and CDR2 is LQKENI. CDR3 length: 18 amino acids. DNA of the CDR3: TGTGCCAGCTCACCTGGACAGGGTTCGACCCTTAGCTCCTACGAGCAGTACTTC. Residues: CASSPGQGSTLSSYEQYF. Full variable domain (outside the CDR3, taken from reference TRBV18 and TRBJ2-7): NAGVMQNPRHLVRRRGQEARLRCSPMKGHSHVYWYRQLPEEGLKFMVYLQKENIIDESGMPKERFSAEFPKEGPSILRIQQVVRGDSAAYFCASSPGQGSTLSSYEQYFGPGTRLTVT.

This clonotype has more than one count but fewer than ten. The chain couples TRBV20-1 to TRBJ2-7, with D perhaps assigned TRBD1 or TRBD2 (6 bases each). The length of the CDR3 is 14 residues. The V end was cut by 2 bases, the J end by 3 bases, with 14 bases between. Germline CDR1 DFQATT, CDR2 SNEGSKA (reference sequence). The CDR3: CSARSGARVYEQYF. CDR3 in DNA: TGCAGTGCTAGATCGGGGGCGCGGGTCTACGAGCAGTACTTC.

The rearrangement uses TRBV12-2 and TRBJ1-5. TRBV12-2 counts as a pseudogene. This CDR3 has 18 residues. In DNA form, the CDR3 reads TGTGCAAGTCGCTTACCTCCCCGGCCGATCTGGGGAAATCAGCCCCAGCATTTT. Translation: CASRLPPRPIWGNQPQHF.

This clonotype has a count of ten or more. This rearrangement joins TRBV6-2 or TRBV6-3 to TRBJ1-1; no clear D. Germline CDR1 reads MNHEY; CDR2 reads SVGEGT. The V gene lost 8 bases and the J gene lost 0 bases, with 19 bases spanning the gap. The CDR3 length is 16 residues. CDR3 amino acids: CASGSRTLAMNTEAFF. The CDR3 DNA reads TGTGCCAGCGGGTCGAGGACGCTTGCAATGAACACTGAAGCTTTCTTT.

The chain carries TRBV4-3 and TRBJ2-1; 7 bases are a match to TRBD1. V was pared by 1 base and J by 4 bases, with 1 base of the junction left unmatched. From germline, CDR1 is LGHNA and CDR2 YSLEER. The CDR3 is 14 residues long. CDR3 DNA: TGCGCCAGCAGCCAAGCGGGACAGTACAATGAGCAGTTCTTC. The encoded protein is CASSQAGQYNEQFF.

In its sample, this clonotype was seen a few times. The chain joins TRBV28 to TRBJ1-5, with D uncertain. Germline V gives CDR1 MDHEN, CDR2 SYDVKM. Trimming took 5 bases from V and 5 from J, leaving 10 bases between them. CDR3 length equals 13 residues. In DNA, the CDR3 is TGTGCCAGCAGTCCGAACACCGATCAGCCCCAGCATTTT. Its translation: CASSPNTDQPQHF.

DNA of the CDR3: TGTGCCAGCAGCTTAGCGGGCGTAAGGGAACACAATGAAAAACTGTTTTTT. Its translation: CASSLAGVREHNEKLFF. The rearrangement uses TRBV7-9 and TRBJ1-4; no clear D gene. The germline gives CDR1 SEHNR, CDR2 FQNEAQ (reference sequence). V was cut by 0 bases and J by 5 bases, with 16 bases left in between. CDR3 length: 17 amino acids.

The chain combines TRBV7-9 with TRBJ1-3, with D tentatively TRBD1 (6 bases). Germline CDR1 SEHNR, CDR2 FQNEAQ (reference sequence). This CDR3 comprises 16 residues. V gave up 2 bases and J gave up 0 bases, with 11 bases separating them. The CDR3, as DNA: TGTGCCAGCAGCTTACCCAGGGGTTCCTCTGGAAACACCATATATTTT. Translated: CASSLPRGSSGNTIYF.

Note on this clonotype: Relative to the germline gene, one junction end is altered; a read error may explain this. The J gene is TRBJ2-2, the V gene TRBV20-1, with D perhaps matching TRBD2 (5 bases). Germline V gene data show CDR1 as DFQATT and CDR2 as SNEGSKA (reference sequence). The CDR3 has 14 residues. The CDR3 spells CSAQNPRSTGELLF. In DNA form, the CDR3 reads TGCAGTGCCCAAAACCCGAGATCCACCGGGGAGCTGTTATTT.

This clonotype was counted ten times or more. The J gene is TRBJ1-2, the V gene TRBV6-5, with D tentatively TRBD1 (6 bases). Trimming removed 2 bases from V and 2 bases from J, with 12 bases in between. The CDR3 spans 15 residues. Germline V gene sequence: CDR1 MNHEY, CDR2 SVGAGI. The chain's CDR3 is CASSYRGRGNYGYTF. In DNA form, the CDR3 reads TGTGCCAGCAGTTACAGGGGGAGGGGAAACTATGGCTACACCTTC.

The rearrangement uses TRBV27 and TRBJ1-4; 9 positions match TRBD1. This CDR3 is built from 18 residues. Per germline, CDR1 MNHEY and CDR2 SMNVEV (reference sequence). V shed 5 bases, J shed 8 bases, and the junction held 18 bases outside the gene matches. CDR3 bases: TGTGCCAGCAGTCAGTCCTACCTTCCGGGACAGGGTCGGGAAAAACTGTTTTTT. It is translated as CASSQSYLPGQGREKLFF.

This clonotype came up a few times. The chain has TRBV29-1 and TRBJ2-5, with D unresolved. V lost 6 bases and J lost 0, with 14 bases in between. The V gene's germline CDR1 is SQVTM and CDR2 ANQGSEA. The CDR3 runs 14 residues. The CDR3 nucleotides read TGCAGCGTCGCCCCCCGATGGGACCAAGAGACCCAGTACTTC. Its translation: CSVAPRWDQETQYF.

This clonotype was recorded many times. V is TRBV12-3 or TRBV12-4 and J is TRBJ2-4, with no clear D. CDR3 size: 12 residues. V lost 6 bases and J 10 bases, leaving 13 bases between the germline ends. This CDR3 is CASSFRAAIQYF. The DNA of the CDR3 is TGTGCCAGCAGCTTTCGGGCCGCTATTCAGTACTTC.

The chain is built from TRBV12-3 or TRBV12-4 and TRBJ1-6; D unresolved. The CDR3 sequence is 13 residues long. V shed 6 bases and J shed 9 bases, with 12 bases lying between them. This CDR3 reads CASSHGRTSPLHF. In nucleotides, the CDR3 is TGTGCCAGCAGCCACGGACGGACTTCACCCCTCCACTTT.

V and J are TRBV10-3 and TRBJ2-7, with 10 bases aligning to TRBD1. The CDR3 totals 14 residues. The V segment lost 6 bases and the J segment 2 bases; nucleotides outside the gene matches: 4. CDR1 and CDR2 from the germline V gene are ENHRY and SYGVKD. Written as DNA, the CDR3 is TGTGCCATCAGGTGGGACAGGGGAACCTACGAGCAGTACTTC. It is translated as CAIRWDRGTYEQYF.

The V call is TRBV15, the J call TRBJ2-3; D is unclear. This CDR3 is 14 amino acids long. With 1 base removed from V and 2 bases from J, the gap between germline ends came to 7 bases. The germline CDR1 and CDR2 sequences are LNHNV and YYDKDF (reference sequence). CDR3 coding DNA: TGTGCCACCAGCAGAGTTTTGGACACAGATACGCAGTATTTT. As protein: CATSRVLDTDTQYF.